This T cell receptor beta chain emerged from a study of shared clonotypes between healthy human individuals. Broader study findings: The researchers took only blood, and tissue repertoires probably look different.

Data came from immunoSEQ multiplex PCR; TCRdb stores just in-frame clones and leaves some out. The table includes approximately 740,000 clones, about 74% detected once. CDR1 is MNHEY and CDR2 is SVGAGI in the germline V gene. Trimming stripped 0 bases from V and 0 bases from J, with 11 bases between. CDR3 length equals 16 residues. Of note for this clone: The antigen is undetermined.

The chain couples TRBV6-5 to TRBJ2-5, with no clear D. The sample taken for sequencing was memory CD4+ T cells sorted from blood. Subset here: CD45RA-negative fraction. This clonotype was obtained from a woman between 25 and 40 years old in good health. The CDR3 loop reads CASSYSAGPHQETQYF. The CDR3 DNA reads as TGTGCCAGCAGTTACTCAGCCGGGCCCCACCAAGAGACCCAGTACTTC.